This T cell receptor (beta chain) was documented in a study of blood T cell repertoires in COVID-19. Assay: immunoSEQ multiplex PCR; the TCRdb copy retains only in-frame clones and omits some. The sample has fewer than 500,000 clones, roughly 90% seen once. J was trimmed by 6 bases and V by 0 bases; bases with no gene match: 0. Germline loops: CDR1 SGHDT, CDR2 YYEEEE. The CDR3 totals 14 residues. Sequenced: PBMCs or T cells enriched from blood (not recorded which). The sequence was obtained from a woman in her twenties or thirties with acute COVID-19. The J gene is TRBJ2-2, the V gene TRBV5-6, with 9 bases lining up with TRBD1. In DNA, the CDR3 is TGTGCCAGCAGCTTGGGGACAGGGGCCGGGGAGCTGTTTTTT. This encodes CASSLGTGAGELFF.